The rows below give T cell receptor beta chains drawn from one sample of a study of T-cell memory formation after mild COVID-19. TCRdb re-called the 5' RACE reads through MiXCR, storing one row per CDR3 protein. Of 200,000 to 300,000 distinct CDR3 sequences in the sample, about a sixth were seen once. The sequenced sample was PBMCs or a T cell subset sorted from them (not recorded which). These receptors originate from a man aged 18 to 29 who had mild COVID-19 (a few samples of this study predate the infection). Cell type and time point are not known. Both conserved end residues are part of each CDR3. The order of the fields is D gene, clone size, CDR3 length, J gene, V gene, CDR3 DNA, CDR3 protein. The D gene is left open where the match is weak. Expanded clones get a size class; other rows say once, few or many, or leave the size out.

d_call: NA; clone_size: NA; cdr3_length: 14; j_call: TRBJ1-1; v_call: TRBV12-3/TRBV12-4; cdr3_nt: TGTGCCAGCAGTTCAGCAGATTCGAACACTGAAGCTTTCTTT; cdr3_aa: CASSSADSNTEAFF
d_call: NA; clone_size: few; cdr3_length: 14; j_call: TRBJ1-1; v_call: TRBV6-5; cdr3_nt: TGTGCCAGCAGTCGCACAAGGGGGGACACTGAAGCTTTCTTT; cdr3_aa: CASSRTRGDTEAFF
d_call: NA; clone_size: NA; cdr3_length: 14; j_call: TRBJ1-2; v_call: TRBV12-3/TRBV12-4; cdr3_nt: TGTGCCAGCAGGCCAGGGTTGGGGGACTATGGCTACACCTTC; cdr3_aa: CASRPGLGDYGYTF
d_call: NA; clone_size: NA; cdr3_length: 15; j_call: TRBJ2-2; v_call: TRBV12-3/TRBV12-4; cdr3_nt: TGTGCCAGCAGTCCGGGGACCCTGCTGGGCGGGGAGCTGTTTTTT; cdr3_aa: CASSPGTLLGGELFF
d_call: TRBD1; clone_size: NA; cdr3_length: 15; j_call: TRBJ2-1; v_call: TRBV28; cdr3_nt: TGTGCCAGCAGTAGCGGACAGGGGGCAGGGGATGAGCAGTTCTTC; cdr3_aa: CASSSGQGAGDEQFF
d_call: NA; clone_size: few; cdr3_length: 16; j_call: TRBJ1-2; v_call: TRBV5-1; cdr3_nt: TGCGCCAGCAGCTTTACGGCGAACGTCGCTAACTATGGCTACACCTTC; cdr3_aa: CASSFTANVANYGYTF
d_call: NA; clone_size: few; cdr3_length: 13; j_call: TRBJ2-7; v_call: TRBV10-3; cdr3_nt: TGTGCCATCAGTGAGTCGTTGAGTAACGAGCAGTACTTC; cdr3_aa: CAISESLSNEQYF
d_call: TRBD1; clone_size: few; cdr3_length: 15; j_call: TRBJ1-5; v_call: TRBV18; cdr3_nt: TGTGCCAGCTCCCCGGACAGGGGTAGCAATCAGCCCCAGCATTTT; cdr3_aa: CASSPDRGSNQPQHF
d_call: TRBD1; clone_size: NA; cdr3_length: 13; j_call: TRBJ1-1; v_call: TRBV20-1; cdr3_nt: TGCAGTGCTAGACAGGGGGTTGACACTGAAGCTTTCTTT; cdr3_aa: CSARQGVDTEAFF
d_call: NA; clone_size: few; cdr3_length: 15; j_call: TRBJ1-1; v_call: TRBV3-1; cdr3_nt: TGTGCCAGCGGATCTAGAACGGGGGGGAACACTGAAGCTTTCTTT; cdr3_aa: CASGSRTGGNTEAFF
d_call: NA; clone_size: few; cdr3_length: 15; j_call: TRBJ1-6; v_call: TRBV11-2; cdr3_nt: TGTGCCAGCAGCTCCTTCCTGACGGGGCTCCCACCCCTCCACTTT; cdr3_aa: CASSSFLTGLPPLHF
d_call: NA; clone_size: NA; cdr3_length: 15; j_call: TRBJ1-2; v_call: TRBV20-1; cdr3_nt: TGCAGTGCCGCCCCCCAGGGGTGGGGCGACTATGGCTACACCTTC; cdr3_aa: CSAAPQGWGDYGYTF
d_call: NA; clone_size: few; cdr3_length: 16; j_call: TRBJ2-3; v_call: TRBV6-2/TRBV6-3; cdr3_nt: TGTGCCAGCAGCCAGACATCGGGGAAACTCACAGATACGCAGTATTTT; cdr3_aa: CASSQTSGKLTDTQYF
d_call: TRBD1; clone_size: NA; cdr3_length: 13; j_call: TRBJ1-2; v_call: TRBV7-6; cdr3_nt: TGTGCCAGCAGCTGGACAGGGTCCGACGGCTACACCTTC; cdr3_aa: CASSWTGSDGYTF